This T cell receptor (beta chain) came from a study of control samples from healthy donors and cancer patients. This CDR3 region has 13 residues. Trimming pared 8 bases from V and 2 bases from J, leaving 10 bases between. Germline lookup yields CDR1 SGHNT and CDR2 YENEEA. Sequencing used immunoSEQ multiplex PCR; TCRdb keeps in-frame clones, though not all of them. The table lists about 170,000 clones, around 91% of them singletons, with more than 1.3% in the top ten. The chain combines TRBV11-3 with TRBJ1-3; TRBD1 is a possible D gene (5 bases). The TCR was taken from a woman in her twenties or thirties in good health. Specimen: blood. For the CDR3, the DNA is TGTGCCAGCGGGAGGGGTACTGGAAACACCATATATTTT. As protein: CASGRGTGNTIYF.